This TCR beta chain originates from a study of CD8 T cells in acute hepatitis C reinfection. V gave up 5 bases and J gave up 4 bases; unmatched junction bases: 8. CDR1 is SGHTA and CDR2 is FQGNSA in the germline V gene. This CDR3 is 17 amino acids long. Described time point: naive CD8 control sorted from an acute-time-point sample. People who inject drugs in the Montreal Hepatitis C Cohort were donors. Acute primary HCV infection: positive HCV RNA or antibody test after negative test within 24 weeks. Using immunoSEQ multiplex PCR, the repertoire was profiled, and TCRdb retains in-frame clones only, with some absent. There are about 38,000 clones in the sample; 70% to 90% occur only once, and roughly 9.7% lies in the top ten.

Sequencing was performed on naive CD8+ T cells from PBMCs. The J gene is TRBJ2-2, the V gene TRBV7-2, with TRBD2 identical over 12 bases. This clonotype originated in a woman younger than 35 who spontaneously cleared hepatitis C infection. The CDR3 spells CASSPGTSGSSTGELFF. CDR3 nucleotides: TGTGCCAGCAGCCCAGGGACTAGCGGGTCGAGCACCGGGGAGCTGTTTTTT. The full variable domain, in which reference TRBV7-2 and TRBJ2-2 provide the parts outside the CDR3, is GAGVSQSPSNKVTEKGKDVELRCDPISGHTALYWYRQSLGQGLEFLIYFQGNSAPDKSGLPSDRFSAERTGGSVSTLTIQRTQQEDSAVYLCASSPGTSGSSTGELFFGEGSRLTVL.